One and the same sample provided the 13 T cell receptor beta chains below, sequenced in a study of T cells in Graves' hyperthyroidism and ophthalmopathy. TCR beta CDR3 region amplification was performed from RNA transcripts. First-round RT-PCR of the TCR CDR3 relied on the HTBI primer set. TCRdb fed the multiplex PCR reads into MiXCR, producing one record per CDR3 protein. The sample carries about half a million distinct CDR3 sequences, 22% recorded once. The sequencing input was blood. The origin of the receptors is a woman in her 70s with Graves' ophthalmopathy.

The V call is TRBV19, the J call TRBJ2-7; 7 bases align to TRBD1. Germline loops: CDR1 LNHDA, CDR2 SQIVND (reference sequence). After removal of 3 bases from V and 3 bases from J, the junction contained 8 bases not matched to a gene. This CDR3 has 15 residues. CDR3 in amino acids: CASSMTRDSIYEQYF. The CDR3 DNA is TGTGCCAGTAGTATGACCCGGGACAGCATCTACGAGCAGTACTTC.

This clonotype was detected only a few times. The junction departs from the called germline gene at one end, perhaps through a read error. The chain uses TRBV2 and TRBJ1-1; 7 bases match TRBD1. The germline gives CDR1 SNHLY, CDR2 FYNNEI. This CDR3 comprises 13 residues. CDR3 in DNA: TGTGCCAGCAGCCCACAGGGGACAGCTGAAGCTCTCTTT. This sequence encodes CASSPQGTAEALF.

The table lists this clonotype with a few counts. The chain carries TRBV19 and TRBJ2-1, with a weak D call TRBD2 (7 bases). The V end was cut by 6 bases, the J end by 1 base, with 13 bases between. This CDR3 has 15 amino acids. Per the germline V gene, CDR1 is LNHDA and CDR2 is SQIVND (reference sequence). The CDR3 region is CASRRGGGSYNEQFF. CDR3 bases: TGTGCCAGTAGAAGGGGAGGGGGGTCCTACAATGAGCAGTTCTTC.

This clonotype was seen a handful of times. The V gene is TRBV7-9, the J gene TRBJ2-7, with 8 positions matching TRBD1. The CDR3 sequence is 14 residues long. With V trimmed by 5 bases and J by 6 bases, 9 bases remained unmatched. Germline V CDR1 and CDR2: SEHNR, FQNEAQ (reference sequence). CDR3 sequence: CASSQARGRAEQYF. In DNA form, the CDR3 reads TGTGCCAGCAGCCAGGCCAGGGGGCGCGCCGAGCAGTACTTC.

This clonotype occurred once. The chain joins TRBV6-9 to TRBJ1-1, with 7 nucleotides matching TRBD1. The germline CDR1 and CDR2 sequences are MNHGY and SVAAGI. With 2 bases clipped from V and 1 base from J, the junction kept 7 bases outside the gene matches. The CDR3 has 16 residues. CDR3 coding DNA: TGTGCCAGCAGTTATAGTCAGGGGGGCCCGAACACTGAAGCTTTCTTT. The encoded protein is CASSYSQGGPNTEAFF.

The table lists this clonotype with a few counts. The gene calls are TRBV6-5 and TRBJ1-4, with 9 bases aligning to TRBD1. Germline loops: CDR1 MNHEY, CDR2 SVGAGI. With V trimmed by 2 bases and J by 8 bases, 6 bases remained unmatched. There are 15 residues in the CDR3. The CDR3 region has the DNA TGTGCCAGCAGTTACCCGGGGACAGGGATCGAAAAACTGTTTTTT. The encoded protein is CASSYPGTGIEKLFF.

This clonotype showed up just a few times. The chain carries TRBV5-5 and TRBJ1-1; TRBD1 is a possible D gene (5 bases). Trimming left V 4 bases short and J 0 bases short, with 13 bases between. The CDR3 sequence is 15 residues long. Germline V lookup: CDR1 SGHKS, CDR2 YYEKEE (reference sequence). In DNA form, the CDR3 reads TGTGCCAGCAGCCCACAGACAGTAGTGAACACTGAAGCTTTCTTT. Translating it yields CASSPQTVVNTEAFF.

The chain is built from TRBV10-3 and TRBJ2-1; possible D gene TRBD2, 6 bases. Trimming removed 0 bases from V and 1 base from J, with 13 bases in between. Germline values: CDR1 ENHRY, CDR2 SYGVKD. This CDR3 comprises 17 residues. The CDR3 loop is CAISESFGGGSYNEQFF. The CDR3 nucleotides are TGTGCCATCAGTGAGTCTTTTGGGGGAGGTTCCTACAATGAGCAGTTCTTC.

About this clonotype: Likely a read error: the CDR3 ends without its conserved phenylalanine or tryptophan. V is TRBV10-3 and J is TRBJ2-3; no definite D call. This CDR3 is built from 15 residues. Germline assignment: CDR1 ENHRY and CDR2 SYGVKD. Trimming cost V 0 bases and J 2 bases, with 9 bases left between them. CDR3 nucleotides: TGTGCCATCAGTGAGTCGATAGACATCACAGATACGCAGTATCTT. Translating gives CAISESIDITDTQYL.

This clonotype was detected many times. The chain combines TRBV28 with TRBJ2-7; TRBD1 matches at 9 bases. V trimming: 5 bases; J trimming: 5 bases; junction bases outside the gene matches: 10. There are 15 residues in the CDR3. Germline loops: CDR1 MDHEN, CDR2 SYDVKM. Here the CDR3 reads CASSHPGTGRHEQYF. The CDR3 nucleotides read TGTGCCAGCAGTCATCCGGGGACAGGGCGCCACGAGCAGTACTTC.

CDR3 sequence reads: CASSIAGGPKTQYF. In nucleotides, the CDR3 is TGTGCCAGCAGCATAGCGGGAGGGCCAAAGACCCAGTACTTC. J is TRBJ2-5 and V is TRBV27; 11 bases are shared with TRBD2. Germline CDR1 reads MNHEY; CDR2 reads SMNVEV (reference sequence). The CDR3 contains 14 residues. Trimming took 6 bases from V and 6 from J; bases not matched to a gene: 6.

Concerning this clonotype itself: The junction departs from the called germline gene at one end, perhaps through a read error. This chain links TRBV30 with TRBJ1-5, with D possibly being TRBD1 (6 bases). Germline-derived CDR1 and CDR2 are GTSNPN and SVGIG (reference sequence). This CDR3 contains 14 residues. The CDR3 loop reads CAWSEQGGYGPPHF. The CDR3 DNA sequence: TGTGCCTGGAGCGAACAGGGAGGGTATGGGCCCCCGCATTTT.

The chain has TRBV7-8 and TRBJ1-2, with a possible D match to TRBD1 (5 bases). Trimming pared 5 bases from V and 5 bases from J, leaving 15 bases between. Per the germline V gene, CDR1 is SGHVS and CDR2 is FQNEAQ. The CDR3 runs 14 residues. In DNA, the CDR3 is TGTGCCAGCAGCCAAGACAGCGACCTGTATGGCTACACCTTC. Amino acid sequence: CASSQDSDLYGYTF.